The present TCR beta chain was sequenced within a study of blood T cell repertoires in COVID-19 (dated by TCRdb to the early 2020s). For the wider study: The collaborator samples originated in the United States, Italy and Spain and spanned the acute and convalescent phases of COVID-19. Subjects who had been exposed to COVID-19, were actively infected with it, or had recovered from it provided the deeply sampled blood TCRbeta repertoires that made up the dataset. The repertoires were made available in a free public database intended to serve as a resource for research on the immune response to SARS-CoV-2. The prospective study material was composed of cDNA or gDNA derived from T cells, B-cell-depleted T cells, or PBMCs. Where available, HLA class I and class II types were taken from metadata supplied by the sample provider and were not determined by assay-based typing. Samples were obtained from the ongoing ImmuneRACE study (first 160 participants) and from some 1,300 subjects provided by 6 global collaborators. The sample metadata nearly always contained a de-identified subject ID, COVID-19 status, age in years and sex. On the study overall, not on this receptor specifically: Clinical and demographic metadata were provided uncurated, with the amount varying by source and participant.

The CDR3 runs 14 amino acids, cysteine and phenylalanine included. The DNA shown is the 42-base CDR3, in frame from base 1. The germline V gene gives CDR1 as SGDLS and CDR2 as YYNGEE. The germline ends are 15 bases apart after V is trimmed by 4 bases and J by 5 bases. Notes on this clone: Its specific antigen is unknown. One base away there is no much larger clone; base qualities are not given.

In the prospective study, participants were about 18 to 89 years old, resided in about two dozen geographic areas of the United States, and were enrolled through a virtual design. Cohort assignment in the prospective study relied on participant-reported clinical history from a screening survey and a study questionnaire. Recovered participants in ImmuneRACE Cohort 3 were defined by two consecutive negative NP/OP PCR tests, clearance by a healthcare professional, or resolution of symptoms. Each participant in the prospective study had whole blood, serum and a nasopharyngeal or oropharyngeal swab collected by mobile phlebotomists. Prospective study participants could optionally give additional blood draws and questionnaires over a roughly two-month period. Prospective study blood samples were shipped either frozen or at room temperature before DNA extraction. The immunoSEQ Assay, a bias-controlled multiplex PCR, was used to amplify TCRbeta CDR3 regions from genomic DNA. In the original analysis: Within the assay, amplification of reference gene primers was used to estimate how many nucleated cells each sample contained. Sequence reads were collapsed and filtered to measure the absolute abundance of every unique TCRbeta CDR3 rearrangement. For each sample, productive Simpson clonality was calculated by taking the square root of Simpson's diversity index across productive rearrangements. This immuneACCESS table, as held by TCRdb, lists in-frame sequences with V and J called but not all clones. Of the missing ones, under half trace to an unresolved V gene in checked studies; the others have no known cause. V, J and clone size derive from that table, while D and trimming were established from the DNA sequence. The sample table lists 95,000 to 150,000 clones, around 84% of them with a count of one. Around 3.9% of the sample is held by the ten biggest clonotypes.

The source material was PBMCs or T cells enriched from blood (not recorded which). The rearranged chain carries TRBV9 and TRBJ1-1, and perhaps TRBD1 as D gene, on 5 matching bases. This receptor was identified in a young woman who had recovered from COVID-19. The nucleotide sequence is given as TGTGCCAGCAGCCCCAGCCAGGGTCAAACTGAAGCTTTCTTT. This codes for CASSPSQGQTEAFF.